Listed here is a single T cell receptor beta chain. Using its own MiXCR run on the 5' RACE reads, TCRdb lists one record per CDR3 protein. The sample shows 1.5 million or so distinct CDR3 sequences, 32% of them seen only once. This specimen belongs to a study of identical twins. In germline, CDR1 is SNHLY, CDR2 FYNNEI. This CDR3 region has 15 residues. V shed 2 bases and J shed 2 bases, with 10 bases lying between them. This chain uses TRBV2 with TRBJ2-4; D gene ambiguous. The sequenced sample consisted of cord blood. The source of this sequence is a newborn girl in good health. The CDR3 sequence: CASSERARPKNIQYF. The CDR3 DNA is TGTGCCAGCAGTGAACGTGCTAGGCCCAAAAACATTCAGTACTTC.